This T cell receptor beta chain was sequenced during a study of blood T cell repertoires in COVID-19. Measured with immunoSEQ multiplex PCR; TCRdb has only the in-frame clones, and not every one. The sample yields roughly 150,000 clones, around 87% seen once. This clone was counted once. CDR3 size: 13 residues. V lost 3 bases, J lost 6 bases, and 10 bases lay in between. Germline lookup yields CDR1 KGHSH and CDR2 LQKENI. The sample comprised peripheral blood. The chain links TRBV18 to TRBJ2-3; D not certain. The sequence came from a woman of 80 years or more with COVID-19, enrolled during active disease. CDR3 nucleotide sequence: TGTGCCAGCTCACCCCAAACCGGGGATACGCAGTATTTT. Amino acids: CASSPQTGDTQYF.